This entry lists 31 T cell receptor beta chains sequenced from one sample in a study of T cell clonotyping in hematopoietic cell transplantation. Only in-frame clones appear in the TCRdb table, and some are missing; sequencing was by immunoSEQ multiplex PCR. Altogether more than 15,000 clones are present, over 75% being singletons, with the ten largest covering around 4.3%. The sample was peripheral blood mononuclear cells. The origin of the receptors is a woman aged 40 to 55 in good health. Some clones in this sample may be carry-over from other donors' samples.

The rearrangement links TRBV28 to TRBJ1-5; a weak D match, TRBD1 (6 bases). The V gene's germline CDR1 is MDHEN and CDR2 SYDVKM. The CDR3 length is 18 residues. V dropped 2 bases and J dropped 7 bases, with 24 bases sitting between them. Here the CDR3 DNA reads TGTGCCAGCAGTTTACAGTCGTACAGGGTGAAGGTTTGGCAGCCCCAGCATTTT. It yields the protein CASSLQSYRVKVWQPQHF.

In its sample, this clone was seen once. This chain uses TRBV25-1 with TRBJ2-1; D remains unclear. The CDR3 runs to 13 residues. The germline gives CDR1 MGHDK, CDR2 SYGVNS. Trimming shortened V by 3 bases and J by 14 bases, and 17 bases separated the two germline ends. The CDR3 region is CASSDFVGYFEFF. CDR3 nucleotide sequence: TGTGCCAGCAGTGATTTCGTCGGGTATTTTGAGTTCTTC.

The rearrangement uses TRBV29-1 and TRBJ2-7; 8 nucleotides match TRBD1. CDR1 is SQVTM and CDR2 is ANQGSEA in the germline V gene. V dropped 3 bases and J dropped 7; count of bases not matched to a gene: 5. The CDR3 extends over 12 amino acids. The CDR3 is CSVDAGGREQYF. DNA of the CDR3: TGCAGCGTTGATGCAGGGGGCAGGGAGCAGTACTTC.

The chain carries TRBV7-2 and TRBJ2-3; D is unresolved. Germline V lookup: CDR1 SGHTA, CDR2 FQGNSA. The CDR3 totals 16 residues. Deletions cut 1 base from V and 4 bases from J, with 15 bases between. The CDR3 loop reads CASSLVGGLGSDTQYF. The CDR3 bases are TGTGCCAGCAGCTTAGTCGGCGGCCTTGGGTCAGATACGCAGTATTTT.

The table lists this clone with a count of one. CDR3 DNA sequence: TGTGCCAGCCGAACCTTCAACAGAAACTCTGGGGCCAACGTCCTGACTTTC. The encoded protein is CASRTFNRNSGANVLTF. This chain uses TRBV7-8 with TRBJ2-6, with unresolved D. Germline values: CDR1 SGHVS, CDR2 FQNEAQ. V lost 8 bases to trimming and J lost 0 bases, with 17 bases between them. The CDR3 contains 17 residues.

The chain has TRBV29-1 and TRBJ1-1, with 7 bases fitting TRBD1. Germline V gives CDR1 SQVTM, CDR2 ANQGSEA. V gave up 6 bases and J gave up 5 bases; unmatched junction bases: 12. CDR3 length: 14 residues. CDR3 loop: CSVPTDRVGTEAFF. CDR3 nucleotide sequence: TGCAGCGTCCCCACTGACAGGGTAGGAACTGAAGCTTTCTTT.

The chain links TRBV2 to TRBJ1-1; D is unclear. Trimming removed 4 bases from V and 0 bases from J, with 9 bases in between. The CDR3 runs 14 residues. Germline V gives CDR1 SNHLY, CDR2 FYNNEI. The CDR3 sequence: CASSGRTVNTEAFF. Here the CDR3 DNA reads TGTGCCAGCAGTGGACGCACCGTGAACACTGAAGCTTTCTTT.

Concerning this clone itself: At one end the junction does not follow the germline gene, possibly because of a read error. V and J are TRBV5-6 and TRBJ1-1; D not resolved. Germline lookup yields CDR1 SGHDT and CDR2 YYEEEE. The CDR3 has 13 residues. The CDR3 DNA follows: TGTGCCAGCGGCTTCTCGGGAAACACTGAAGCTTTCTTT. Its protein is CASGFSGNTEAFF.

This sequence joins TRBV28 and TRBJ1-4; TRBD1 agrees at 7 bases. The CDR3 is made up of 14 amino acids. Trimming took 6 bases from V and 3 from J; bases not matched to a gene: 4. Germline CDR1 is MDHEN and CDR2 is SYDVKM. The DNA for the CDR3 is TGTGCCAGCAGGCGGGGGACAGCTAATGAAAAACTGTTTTTT. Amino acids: CASRRGTANEKLFF.

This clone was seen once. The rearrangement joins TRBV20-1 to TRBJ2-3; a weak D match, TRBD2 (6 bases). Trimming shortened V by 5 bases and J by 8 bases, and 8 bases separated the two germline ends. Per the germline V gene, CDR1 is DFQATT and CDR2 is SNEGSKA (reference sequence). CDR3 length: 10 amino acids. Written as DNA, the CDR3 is TGCAGTGCTGGGGAGGTTACGCAGTATTTT. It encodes CSAGEVTQYF.

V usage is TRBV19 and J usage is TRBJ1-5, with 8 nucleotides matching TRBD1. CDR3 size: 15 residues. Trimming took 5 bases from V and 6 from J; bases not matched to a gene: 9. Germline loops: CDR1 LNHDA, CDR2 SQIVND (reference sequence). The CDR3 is CASSEIRGQGQPQHF. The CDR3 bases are TGTGCCAGTAGTGAGATCAGGGGGCAGGGTCAGCCCCAGCATTTT.

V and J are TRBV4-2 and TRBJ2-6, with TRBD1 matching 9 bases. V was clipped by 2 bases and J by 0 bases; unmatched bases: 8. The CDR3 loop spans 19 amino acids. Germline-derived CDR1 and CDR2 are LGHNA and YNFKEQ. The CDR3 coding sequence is TGTGCCAGCAGCCAAAGGCCCGGGACAGGGTACTCTGGGGCCAACGTCCTGACTTTC. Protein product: CASSQRPGTGYSGANVLTF.

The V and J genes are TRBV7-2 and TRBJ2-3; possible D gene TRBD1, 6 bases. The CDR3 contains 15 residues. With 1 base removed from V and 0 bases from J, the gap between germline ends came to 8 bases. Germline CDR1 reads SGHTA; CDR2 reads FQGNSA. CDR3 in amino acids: CASSLVGQSTDTQYF. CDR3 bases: TGTGCCAGCAGCTTAGTAGGACAGAGCACAGATACGCAGTATTTT.

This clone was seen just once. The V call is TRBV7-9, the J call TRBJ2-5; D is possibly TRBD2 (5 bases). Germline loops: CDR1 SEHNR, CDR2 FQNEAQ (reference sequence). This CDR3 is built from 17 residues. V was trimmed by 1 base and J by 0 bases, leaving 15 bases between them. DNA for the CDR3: TGTGCCAGCAGCTTAGGCCTGACGGCCGGGGACCAAGAGACCCAGTACTTC. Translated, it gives CASSLGLTAGDQETQYF.

Here the CDR3 reads CASSFIPGTSDEQYF. In DNA form, the CDR3 reads TGTGCCAGCAGCTTTATCCCCGGGACTAGCGACGAGCAGTACTTC. The chain links TRBV7-9 to TRBJ2-7; 10 bases align to TRBD2. Germline CDR1 SEHNR, CDR2 FQNEAQ (reference sequence). CDR3 length: 15 residues. Trimming took 3 bases from V and 5 from J; bases not matched to a gene: 7.

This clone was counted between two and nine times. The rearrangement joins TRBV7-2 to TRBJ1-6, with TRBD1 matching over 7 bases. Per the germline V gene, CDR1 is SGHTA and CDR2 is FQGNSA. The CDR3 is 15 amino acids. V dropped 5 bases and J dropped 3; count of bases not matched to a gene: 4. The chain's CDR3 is CASSPTGVYNSPLHF. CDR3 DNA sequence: TGTGCCAGCAGCCCAACAGGGGTCTATAATTCACCCCTCCACTTT.

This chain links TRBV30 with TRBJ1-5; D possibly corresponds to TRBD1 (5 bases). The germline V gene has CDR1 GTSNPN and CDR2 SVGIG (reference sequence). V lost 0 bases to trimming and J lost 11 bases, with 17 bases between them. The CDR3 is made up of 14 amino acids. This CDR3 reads CAWSVSLQGGTQHF. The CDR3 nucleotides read TGTGCCTGGAGTGTTTCTCTGCAGGGTGGAACCCAGCATTTT.

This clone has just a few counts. In DNA, the CDR3 is TGTGCCAGCAGCTTAATCAGCGGAGAGACCCAGTACTTC. Translating gives CASSLISGETQYF. This chain links TRBV5-4 with TRBJ2-5; TRBD2 is a possible D gene (5 bases). Trimming shortened V by 2 bases and J by 4 bases, and 9 bases separated the two germline ends. This CDR3 spans 13 amino acids. Germline CDR1 is SGHNT and CDR2 is YYREEE (reference sequence).

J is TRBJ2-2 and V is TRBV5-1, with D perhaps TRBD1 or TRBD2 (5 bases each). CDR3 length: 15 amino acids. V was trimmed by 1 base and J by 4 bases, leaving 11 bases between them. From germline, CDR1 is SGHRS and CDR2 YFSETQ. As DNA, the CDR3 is TGCGCCAGCAGCTTGAGTGGGGGACCCACCGGGGAGCTGTTTTTT. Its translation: CASSLSGGPTGELFF. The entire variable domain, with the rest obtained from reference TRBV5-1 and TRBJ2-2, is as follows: KAGVTQTPRYLIKTRGQQVTLSCSPISGHRSVSWYQQTPGQGLQFLFEYFSETQRNKGNFPGRFSGRQFSNSRSEMNVSTLELGDSALYLCASSLSGGPTGELFFGEGSRLTVL.

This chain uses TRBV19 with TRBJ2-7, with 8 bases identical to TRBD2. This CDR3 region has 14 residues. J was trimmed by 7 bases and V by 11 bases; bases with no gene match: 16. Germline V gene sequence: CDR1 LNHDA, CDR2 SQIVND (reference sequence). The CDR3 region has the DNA TGTGCCTCCAACCCCGGCGGACGGGGGGGGGAGCAGTACTTC. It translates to CASNPGGRGGEQYF.

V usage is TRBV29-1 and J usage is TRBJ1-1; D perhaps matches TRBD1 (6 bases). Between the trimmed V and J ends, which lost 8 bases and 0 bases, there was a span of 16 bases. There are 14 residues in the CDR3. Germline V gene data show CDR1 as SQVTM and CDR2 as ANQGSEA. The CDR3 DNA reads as TGCAGCCTTAAAGAGGGGGATATGAACACTGAAGCTTTCTTT. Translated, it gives CSLKEGDMNTEAFF. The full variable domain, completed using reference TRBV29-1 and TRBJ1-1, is SAVISQKPSRDICQRGTSLTIQCQVDSQVTMMFWYRQQPGQSLTLIATANQGSEATYESGFVIDKFPISRPNLTFSTLTVSNMSPEDSSIYLCSLKEGDMNTEAFFGQGTRLTVV.

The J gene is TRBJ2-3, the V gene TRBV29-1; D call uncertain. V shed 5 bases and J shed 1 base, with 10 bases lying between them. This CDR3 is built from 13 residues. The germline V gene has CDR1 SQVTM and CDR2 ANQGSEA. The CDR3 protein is CSVSPGRTDTQYF. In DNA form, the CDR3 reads TGCAGCGTTTCTCCGGGCCGCACAGATACGCAGTATTTT.

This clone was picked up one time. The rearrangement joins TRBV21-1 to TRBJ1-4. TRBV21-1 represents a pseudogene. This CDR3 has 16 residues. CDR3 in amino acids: CASSKNAGDSREKLFF. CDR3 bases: TGTGCCAGCAGCAAAAATGCGGGGGACAGTCGAGAAAAACTGTTTTTT.

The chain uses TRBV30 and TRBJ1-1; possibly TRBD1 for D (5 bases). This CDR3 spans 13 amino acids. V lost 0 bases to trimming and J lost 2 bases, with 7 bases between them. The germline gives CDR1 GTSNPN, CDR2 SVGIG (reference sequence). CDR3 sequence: CAWSVGPNTEAFF. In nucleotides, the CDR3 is TGTGCCTGGAGTGTGGGACCCAACACTGAAGCTTTCTTT.

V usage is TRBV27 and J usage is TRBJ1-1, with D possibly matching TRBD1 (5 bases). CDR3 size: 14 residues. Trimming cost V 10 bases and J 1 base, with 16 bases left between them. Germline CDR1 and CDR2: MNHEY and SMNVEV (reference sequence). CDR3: CATATGRWNTEAFF. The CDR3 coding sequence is TGTGCCACCGCCACGGGACGGTGGAACACTGAAGCTTTCTTT.

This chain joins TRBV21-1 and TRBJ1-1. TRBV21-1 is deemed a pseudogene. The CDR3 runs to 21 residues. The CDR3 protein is CASSKVSSNLGRGRMNTEAFF. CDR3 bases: TGTGCCAGCAGCAAAGTCTCATCAAACCTTGGGCGGGGTCGTATGAATACTGAAGCTTTCTTT.

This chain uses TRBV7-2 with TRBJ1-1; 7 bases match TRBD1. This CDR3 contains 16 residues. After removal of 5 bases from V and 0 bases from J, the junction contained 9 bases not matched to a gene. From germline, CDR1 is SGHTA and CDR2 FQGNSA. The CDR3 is CASSRPPTGLNTEAFF. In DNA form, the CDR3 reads TGTGCCAGCAGCCGCCCCCCGACAGGGCTGAACACTGAAGCTTTCTTT.

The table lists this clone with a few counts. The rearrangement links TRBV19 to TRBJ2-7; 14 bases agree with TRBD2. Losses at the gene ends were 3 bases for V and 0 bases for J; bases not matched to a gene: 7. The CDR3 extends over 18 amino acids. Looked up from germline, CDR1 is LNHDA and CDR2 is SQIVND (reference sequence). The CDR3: CASSISTSGRGNSYEQYF. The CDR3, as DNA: TGTGCCAGTAGTATCTCGACTAGCGGGAGGGGGAACTCCTACGAGCAGTACTTC.

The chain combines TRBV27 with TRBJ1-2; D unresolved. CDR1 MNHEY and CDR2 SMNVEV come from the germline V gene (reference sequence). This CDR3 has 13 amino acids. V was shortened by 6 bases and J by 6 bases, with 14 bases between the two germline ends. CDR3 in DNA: TGTGCCAGCAGGGCTCCGGGGATGGATGGCTACACCTTC. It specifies CASRAPGMDGYTF.

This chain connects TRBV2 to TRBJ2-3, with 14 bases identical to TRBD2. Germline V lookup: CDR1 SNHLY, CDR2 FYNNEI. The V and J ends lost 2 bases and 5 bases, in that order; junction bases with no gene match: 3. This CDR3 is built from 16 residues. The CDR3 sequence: CASSEFGLAGGDTQYF. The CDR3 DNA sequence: TGTGCCAGCAGTGAATTCGGACTAGCGGGAGGAGATACGCAGTATTTT. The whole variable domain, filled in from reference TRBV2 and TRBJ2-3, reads EPEVTQTPSHQVTQMGQEVILRCVPISNHLYFYWYRQILGQKVEFLVSFYNNEISEKSEIFDDQFSVERPDGSNFTLKIRSTKLEDSAMYFCASSEFGLAGGDTQYFGPGTRLTVL.

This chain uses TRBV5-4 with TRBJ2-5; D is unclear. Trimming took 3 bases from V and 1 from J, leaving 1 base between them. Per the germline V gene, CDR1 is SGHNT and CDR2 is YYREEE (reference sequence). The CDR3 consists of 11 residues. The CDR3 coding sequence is TGTGCCAGCAGCTCCCAAGAGACCCAGTACTTC. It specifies CASSSQETQYF.